This entry describes one T cell receptor (beta chain). The data were obtained in a study of blood T cell repertoires in COVID-19. Source study methods: Scientists estimated how many nucleated cells there were by amplifying reference gene primers. Libraries were prepared by immunoSEQ multiplex PCR; TCRdb keeps only in-frame clonotypes and omits some of them. V, J and clone size were drawn from that table, and D and trimming were deduced from the DNA. In the table there are approximately 59,000 clones, roughly four fifths of which are singletons. V gave up 4 bases and J gave up 7 bases; unmatched junction bases: 6. The CDR3 runs to 14 residues. Germline V gene sequence: CDR1 SGHRS, CDR2 YFSETQ.

Sequencing was performed on peripheral blood. The receptor's source is a man aged 55 to 69 with COVID-19, enrolled during active disease. This chain uses TRBV5-1 with TRBJ1-5, with 9 bases aligning to TRBD1. CDR3 DNA: TGCGCCAGCAGCGAACAGGGGGCAGAACAGCCCCAGCATTTT. Amino acid sequence: CASSEQGAEQPQHF.